The 27 T cell receptor beta chains presented below share a single source sample, sequenced in a study of T cells in Graves' hyperthyroidism and ophthalmopathy. RNA transcripts served as the template for amplifying TCR beta CDR3 regions. TCR CDR3 regions were first amplified by RT-PCR with HTBI primers. In TCRdb, the multiplex PCR reads were re-called with MiXCR into one record per CDR3 protein. The sample includes a few hundred thousand distinct CDR3 sequences, approximately 13% seen only once; the top ten take less than 25%. The sequenced sample consisted of blood. All receptors come from a man younger than 45 with Graves' hyperthyroidism that later progressed to Graves' ophthalmopathy.

The chain employs TRBV6-2 or TRBV6-3 and TRBJ2-5, with 10 bases that match TRBD2. From germline, CDR1 is MNHEY and CDR2 SVGEGT. After removal of 0 bases from V and 2 bases from J, the junction contained 9 bases not matched to a gene. The CDR3 contains 18 residues. The DNA for the CDR3 is TGTGCCAGCAGTTACTCGACGCTCGGTAGCGGGGGGCAAGAGACCCAGTACTTC. Translated: CASSYSTLGSGGQETQYF.

This clonotype was recorded at least ten times. The chain joins TRBV20-1 to TRBJ2-1; 7 bases align to TRBD1. The V segment lost 8 bases and the J segment 4 bases; nucleotides outside the gene matches: 8. The CDR3 extends over 13 amino acids. Germline lookup yields CDR1 DFQATT and CDR2 SNEGSKA (reference sequence). CDR3 coding DNA: TGCAGTCCAACCGACAGGGCATACAATGAGCAGTTCTTC. Translated, it gives CSPTDRAYNEQFF.

This clonotype was observed at least ten times. This chain links TRBV28 with TRBJ1-4, with a weak D call TRBD1 (6 bases). This CDR3 region has 15 residues. The ends were cut back, 5 bases at V and 8 bases at J, with 18 bases in the middle. Germline CDR1 is MDHEN and CDR2 is SYDVKM. CDR3: CASSQGGMNREKLFF. The CDR3 DNA reads TGTGCCAGCAGTCAAGGGGGGATGAATAGAGAAAAACTGTTTTTT.

The table lists this clonotype with many counts. This rearrangement joins TRBV7-9 to TRBJ1-5; D ambiguous. Per germline, CDR1 SEHNR and CDR2 FQNEAQ (reference sequence). This CDR3 region has 13 residues. Trimming pared 2 bases from V and 5 bases from J, leaving 7 bases between. The CDR3 nucleotides read TGTGCCAGCAGCTTACAGGCAGATCAGCCCCAGCATTTT. It yields the protein CASSLQADQPQHF. Drawing the rest from reference TRBV7-9 and TRBJ1-5, the complete variable domain is DTGVSQNPRHKITKRGQNVTFRCDPISEHNRLYWYRQTLGQGPEFLTYFQNEAQLEKSRLLSDRFSAERPKGSFSTLEIQRTEQGDSAMYLCASSLQADQPQHFGDGTRLSIL.

This clonotype was detected a few times. This rearrangement joins TRBV7-6 to TRBJ2-5, with TRBD1 identical over 7 bases. Germline assignment: CDR1 SGHVS and CDR2 FNYEAQ. Trimming at V came to 5 bases and at J to 4 bases, leaving 10 bases not matched to a gene. This CDR3 comprises 15 residues. For the CDR3, the DNA is TGTGCCAGCAGCCCCCCACAGGGGACCCCAGAGACCCAGTACTTC. Its translation is CASSPPQGTPETQYF.

This clonotype has just a few counts. The chain recombines TRBV10-2 with TRBJ2-7, with D possibly being TRBD1 (6 bases). CDR3 length: 15 amino acids. V gave up 5 bases and J gave up 0 bases, with 14 bases separating them. Germline CDR1 reads WSHSY; CDR2 reads SAAADI. Here the CDR3 DNA reads TGCGCCAGCAGTTCTCCGACAGGAGGCTCCTACGAGCAGTACTTC. This codes for CASSSPTGGSYEQYF.

This clonotype was picked up many times. The chain uses TRBV20-1 and TRBJ2-7; D not certain. The germline gives CDR1 DFQATT, CDR2 SNEGSKA (reference sequence). This CDR3 has 13 residues. The V and J ends lost 1 base and 3 bases respectively, with 10 bases between them. The CDR3 sequence is CSARGVVGYEQYF. CDR3 in DNA: TGCAGTGCTAGAGGTGTGGTCGGCTACGAGCAGTACTTC.

The CDR3 region is CASSLPGGSRYEQYF. The CDR3 nucleotides read TGCGCCAGCAGCCTCCCGGGAGGCTCTCGATACGAGCAGTACTTC. This chain links TRBV4-1 with TRBJ2-7, with 7 bases fitting TRBD2. The CDR3 has 15 residues. V trimming: 4 bases; J trimming: 4 bases; junction bases outside the gene matches: 10. Germline V CDR1 and CDR2: MGHRA, YSYEKL.

In its sample, this clonotype was seen many times. The V call is TRBV25-1, the J call TRBJ1-6; D remains unclear. Per the germline V gene, CDR1 is MGHDK and CDR2 is SYGVNS. This CDR3 is built from 18 residues. Trimming pared 1 base from V and 7 bases from J, leaving 20 bases between. The CDR3 spells CASSEFNGGEPWNSPLHF. CDR3 bases: TGTGCCAGCAGTGAATTTAACGGTGGGGAACCGTGGAATTCACCCCTCCACTTT.

This clonotype has only a few counts. The chain is built from TRBV30 and TRBJ2-7, with TRBD1 matching 8 bases. The V and J ends lost 2 bases and 0 bases, in that order; junction bases with no gene match: 3. This CDR3 has 14 residues. Germline assignment: CDR1 GTSNPN and CDR2 SVGIG (reference sequence). The CDR3 coding sequence is TGTGCCTGGAGTCAGGGGGCCGGCTCCTACGAGCAGTACTTC. Protein: CAWSQGAGSYEQYF.

This clonotype was seen many times. The germline gene is not matched at one end of the junction; a read error may be the cause. This sequence joins TRBV5-4 and TRBJ2-7, with a weak D call TRBD1 (5 bases). This CDR3 has 13 amino acids. Germline CDR1 is SGHNT and CDR2 is YYREEE (reference sequence). The CDR3 reads CASSFRGSHEQYF. In nucleotides, the CDR3 is TGTGCCAGCAGCTTTAGGGGCTCCCACGAGCAGTACTTC.

This clonotype came up many times. V and J are TRBV2 and TRBJ2-2; D is perhaps TRBD1 (5 bases). The length of the CDR3 is 15 residues. V lost 6 bases, J lost 4 bases, and 15 bases lay in between. Germline assignment: CDR1 SNHLY and CDR2 FYNNEI. The CDR3 reads CASRDNARITGELFF. In DNA form, the CDR3 reads TGTGCCAGCAGGGACAACGCCCGAATCACCGGGGAGCTGTTTTTT.

Ten or more counts support this clonotype. The rearrangement uses TRBV28 and TRBJ1-1, with TRBD1 matching over 7 bases. The V gene end was trimmed by 11 bases and the J gene end by 5 bases; junction bases not matched to a gene: 14. Germline assignment: CDR1 MDHEN and CDR2 SYDVKM. CDR3 size: 14 residues. This CDR3 reads CAGNRRDSRTEAFF. DNA for the CDR3: TGTGCCGGAAACCGACGGGACAGTAGGACTGAAGCTTTCTTT. Full variable domain (rest looked up from reference TRBV28 and TRBJ1-1): DVKVTQSSRYLVKRTGEKVFLECVQDMDHENMFWYRQDPGLGLRLIYFSYDVKMKEKGDIPEGYSVSREKKERFSLILESASTNQTSMYLCAGNRRDSRTEAFFGQGTRLTVV.

V and J are TRBV5-5 and TRBJ2-1; TRBD1 matches at 7 bases. In germline, CDR1 is SGHKS, CDR2 YYEKEE (reference sequence). After removal of 4 bases from V and 4 bases from J, the junction contained 8 bases not matched to a gene. This CDR3 has 15 amino acids. DNA for the CDR3: TGTGCCAGCAGCGCGAAGGGACAGCCTTACAATGAGCAGTTCTTC. Translation: CASSAKGQPYNEQFF.

The DNA for the CDR3 is TGCAGCGTTGGGGGACAGGGCTACGAGCAGTACTTC. Protein sequence: CSVGGQGYEQYF. The chain links TRBV29-1 to TRBJ2-7; 9 bases fit TRBD1. Germline V gene sequence: CDR1 SQVTM, CDR2 ANQGSEA. V was clipped by 4 bases and J by 3 bases; unmatched bases: 1. The CDR3 has 12 residues.

This clonotype has just a few counts. The chain is built from TRBV2 and TRBJ1-6; 7 nucleotides agree with TRBD1. Per the germline V gene, CDR1 is SNHLY and CDR2 is FYNNEI. The CDR3 is made up of 14 amino acids. With V trimmed by 3 bases and J by 7 bases, 3 bases remained unmatched. CDR3 in DNA: TGTGCCAGCAGTGAGGACAGGCGGAATTCACCCCTCCACTTT. Residues: CASSEDRRNSPLHF.

The sample holds many counts of this clonotype. The chain recombines TRBV7-9 with TRBJ2-1; 13 nucleotides match TRBD2. Looked up from germline, CDR1 is SEHNR and CDR2 is FQNEAQ (reference sequence). The CDR3 contains 14 residues. V was clipped by 6 bases and J by 8 bases; unmatched bases: 4. The CDR3 DNA reads as TGTGCCAGCAGGTTGGGGACTAGCGGGGATGAGCAGTTCTTC. Protein: CASRLGTSGDEQFF.

Regarding this clonotype: A read error is possible here, since a much larger clone lies one base away. Lacking the conserved final phenylalanine or tryptophan, this CDR3 likely reflects a read error. V is TRBV18 and J is TRBJ2-3; D possibly corresponds to TRBD2 (6 bases). From germline, CDR1 is KGHSH and CDR2 LQKENI. V was clipped by 3 bases and J by 3 bases, with 10 bases between them. The CDR3 covers 14 residues. The CDR3 is CASSPPGVTDTQYS. The CDR3 nucleotides are TGTGCCAGCTCACCCCCGGGGGTTACAGATACGCAGTATTCT.

The chain carries TRBV5-1 and TRBJ1-1; the D is unclear. Trimming removed 2 bases from V and 2 bases from J, with 10 bases in between. From germline, CDR1 is SGHRS and CDR2 YFSETQ. This CDR3 comprises 14 residues. The chain's CDR3 is CASSFVTENTEAFF. As DNA, the CDR3 is TGCGCCAGCAGCTTTGTCACAGAAAACACTGAAGCTTTCTTT. The full variable domain, with the rest looked up from reference TRBV5-1 and TRBJ1-1, is KAGVTQTPRYLIKTRGQQVTLSCSPISGHRSVSWYQQTPGQGLQFLFEYFSETQRNKGNFPGRFSGRQFSNSRSEMNVSTLELGDSALYLCASSFVTENTEAFFGQGTRLTVV.

The chain joins TRBV28 to TRBJ2-4, with a possible D match to TRBD2 (5 bases). This CDR3 comprises 15 residues. V gave up 3 bases and J gave up 3 bases, with 12 bases separating them. Germline V CDR1 and CDR2: MDHEN, SYDVKM. The CDR3 DNA is TGTGCCAGCAGTTTTTCGGGGTTGGTCAAAAACATTCAGTACTTC. As protein: CASSFSGLVKNIQYF.

This clonotype has ten or more counts. V usage is TRBV7-8 and J usage is TRBJ2-5, with no clear D. V was clipped by 8 bases and J by 5 bases, with 12 bases between them. The germline gives CDR1 SGHVS, CDR2 FQNEAQ. This CDR3 is 12 amino acids long. DNA for the CDR3: TGTGCCAGCCCGGACGACATCGAGACCCAGTACTTC. It is translated as CASPDDIETQYF. The full variable domain, completed using reference TRBV7-8 and TRBJ2-5, is GAGVSQSPRYKVAKRGQDVALRCDPISGHVSLFWYQQALGQGPEFLTYFQNEAQLDKSGLPSDRFFAERPEGSVSTLKIQRTQQEDSAVYLCASPDDIETQYFGPGTRLLVL.

This clonotype was picked up many times. This chain joins TRBV27 and TRBJ2-2; 9 bases match TRBD2. This CDR3 is built from 21 residues. The germline V gene has CDR1 MNHEY and CDR2 SMNVEV (reference sequence). V lost 0 bases and J lost 5; bases outside the gene matches: 19. The CDR3 sequence: CASSLSVTPWAGGPGTGELFF. The CDR3 DNA sequence: TGTGCCAGCAGTTTATCGGTCACCCCCTGGGCGGGGGGGCCTGGGACCGGGGAGCTGTTTTTT.

This clonotype appeared a few times. The genes are TRBV30 and TRBJ1-6; D call uncertain. The CDR3 has 17 amino acids. Between the trimmed V and J ends, which lost 4 bases and 7 bases, there was a span of 23 bases. The germline gives CDR1 GTSNPN, CDR2 SVGIG (reference sequence). The CDR3 DNA follows: TGTGCCTGGACCGAACCCCCTCCGGCACCAGAGAATTCACCCCTCCACTTT. This encodes CAWTEPPPAPENSPLHF.

The chain carries TRBV20-1 and TRBJ2-2, with D perhaps matching TRBD2 (6 bases). The germline V and J ends were trimmed by 3 bases and 4 bases, with 15 bases remaining between them. Germline-derived CDR1 and CDR2 are DFQATT and SNEGSKA (reference sequence). CDR3 length: 15 amino acids. In DNA, the CDR3 is TGCAGTGCTAGGATGGACGTCGGGGGCACCGGGGAGCTGTTTTTT. Its protein is CSARMDVGGTGELFF.

This clonotype was found many times. The rearrangement joins TRBV7-3 to TRBJ2-3; TRBD2 matches at 7 bases. This CDR3 is 15 amino acids long. CDR1 is SGHTA, CDR2 FQGTGA, per germline. With 3 bases clipped from V and 5 bases from J, the junction kept 8 bases outside the gene matches. Here the CDR3 reads CASSLYGGTVDTQYF. DNA of the CDR3: TGTGCCAGCAGCTTGTACGGGGGGACCGTAGATACGCAGTATTTT.

This clonotype was counted at least ten times. This chain uses TRBV30 with TRBJ2-7, with TRBD2 matching over 7 bases. CDR1 GTSNPN and CDR2 SVGIG come from the germline V gene (reference sequence). The V segment lost 8 bases and the J segment 2 bases; nucleotides outside the gene matches: 9. The CDR3 consists of 13 residues. In nucleotides, the CDR3 is TGTGCCGGCCGTGGCGGGGGAACCTACGAGCAGTACTTC. This gives the protein CAGRGGGTYEQYF.

Many counts were recorded for this clonotype. The chain has TRBV27 and TRBJ1-1; 7 nucleotides line up with TRBD1. The CDR3 loop spans 12 amino acids. V shed 6 bases and J 6 bases; nucleotides not matched to a gene: 4. Germline V gene data show CDR1 as MNHEY and CDR2 as SMNVEV (reference sequence). The CDR3 reads CASRTGYSEAFF. DNA of the CDR3: TGTGCCAGCAGGACAGGGTACTCTGAAGCTTTCTTT.